Presented here are 10 T cell receptor beta chains from one specimen sequenced in a study of blood T cell repertoires in COVID-19. Sequencing was performed with immunoSEQ multiplex PCR; in TCRdb, only in-frame clones are kept and a portion is missing. This sample carries about 200,000 clones, about 85% of them seen once, and the ten largest clones take 0.95%. Sequenced input: peripheral blood. The receptors here all came from a man between 60 and 75 years old with COVID-19, enrolled during active disease.

The J gene is TRBJ1-4, the V gene TRBV4-3, with 8 bases matching TRBD1. The junction had 6 bases not matched to a gene; V was cut back by 4 bases and J by 5 bases. This CDR3 has 15 residues. Germline V gene lookup returns CDR1 LGHNA and CDR2 YSLEER. CDR3 DNA: TGCGCCAGCAGCCGAACAGGGGGTGTGAATGAAAAACTGTTTTTT. Amino acids: CASSRTGGVNEKLFF.

The J gene is TRBJ2-7, the V gene TRBV5-1, with a tentative D call TRBD1 (6 bases). The CDR3 covers 14 residues. Germline V gene sequence: CDR1 SGHRS, CDR2 YFSETQ. V was cut by 0 bases and J by 4 bases, with 11 bases left in between. The CDR3 region is CASSLVDRTYEQYF. Here the CDR3 DNA reads TGCGCCAGCAGCTTGGTGGACAGAACTTACGAGCAGTACTTC.

The rearrangement joins TRBV27 to TRBJ1-2, with no clear D. Germline V lookup: CDR1 MNHEY, CDR2 SMNVEV (reference sequence). Trimming shortened V by 0 bases and J by 5 bases, and 10 bases separated the two germline ends. The CDR3 runs to 14 residues. The CDR3 DNA reads as TGTGCCAGCAGTTTATCGCCGAGGTCTTATGGCTACACCTTC. Residues: CASSLSPRSYGYTF.

Note on this clone: At the DNA level, this CDR3 is encoded by other sequences in the same sample as well. This chain connects TRBV5-1 to TRBJ1-2; tentatively, D is TRBD1 (6 bases). CDR3 length: 12 amino acids. The V gene's germline CDR1 is SGHRS and CDR2 YFSETQ. Trimming pared 0 bases from V and 6 bases from J, leaving 6 bases between. CDR3 nucleotide sequence: TGCGCCAGCAGCTTGGCAGGGGATGGCTACACCTTC. It is translated as CASSLAGDGYTF.

The genes are TRBV7-7 and TRBJ2-1; possible D gene TRBD2, 6 bases. Germline V lookup: CDR1 SSHAT, CDR2 FNYEAQ (reference sequence). This CDR3 contains 17 residues. V lost 3 bases and J lost 8, with 23 bases in between. In DNA, the CDR3 is TGTGCCAGCAGCTTCTACGGAGGGTGGGGTGTCGTCTATGAGCAGTTCTTC. Its translation is CASSFYGGWGVVYEQFF. The full variable domain, in which reference TRBV7-7 and TRBJ2-1 provide the parts outside the CDR3, is GAGVSQSPRYKVTKRGQDVTLRCDPISSHATLYWYQQALGQGPEFLTYFNYEAQPDKSGLPSDRFSAERPEGSISTLTIQRTEQRDSAMYRCASSFYGGWGVVYEQFFGPGTRLTVL.

The chain couples TRBV27 to TRBJ2-2, with TRBD1 matching over 7 bases. V shed 5 bases and J 4 bases; nucleotides not matched to a gene: 1. CDR1 and CDR2 from the germline V gene are MNHEY and SMNVEV (reference sequence). CDR3 size: 13 residues. The CDR3 loop is CASSHRGTGELFF. For the CDR3, the DNA is TGTGCCAGCAGTCACAGGGGCACCGGGGAGCTGTTTTTT.

The gene calls are TRBV28 and TRBJ2-2, with a tentative D call TRBD2 (5 bases). The CDR3 sequence is 15 residues long. Between the trimmed V and J ends, which lost 1 base and 7 bases, there was a span of 13 bases. Per germline, CDR1 MDHEN and CDR2 SYDVKM. The CDR3 nucleotides read TGTGCCAGCAGTTTATCGCTAGCAAGGATCGGGGAGCTGTTTTTT. The encoded protein is CASSLSLARIGELFF.

The chain joins TRBV7-3 to TRBJ1-1; the match to TRBD1 covers 7 bases. CDR1 is SGHTA and CDR2 is FQGTGA in the germline V gene. This CDR3 region has 14 residues. With V trimmed by 5 bases and J by 6 bases, 9 bases remained unmatched. Written as DNA, the CDR3 is TGTGCCAGCAGCATCGACAGGGATAACCCTGAAGCTTTCTTT. Protein sequence: CASSIDRDNPEAFF.

The rearrangement joins TRBV7-8 to TRBJ1-6, with 12 bases that match TRBD1. Trimming cost V 2 bases and J 9 bases; bases outside gene matches: 8. Per the germline V gene, CDR1 is SGHVS and CDR2 is FQNEAQ. The CDR3 loop spans 17 amino acids. The DNA of the CDR3 is TGTGCCAGCAGCTTACAGGGGACAGGGGGCCGAAGTTCACCCCTCCACTTT. Translation gives CASSLQGTGGRSSPLHF.

The V gene is TRBV7-9, the J gene TRBJ2-7; the match to TRBD2 covers 8 bases. The V and J ends lost 5 bases and 0 bases, in that order; junction bases with no gene match: 12. Per the germline V gene, CDR1 is SEHNR and CDR2 is FQNEAQ (reference sequence). The CDR3 length is 17 residues. The CDR3 region is CASSPGSSGGSSYEQYF. In DNA form, the CDR3 reads TGTGCCAGCAGCCCAGGTTCGTCGGGAGGGAGCTCCTACGAGCAGTACTTC.